This T cell receptor beta chain was obtained from a study of blood T cell repertoires in COVID-19. In the study overall: Samples of COVID-19 (acute and convalescent) were obtained from the United States, Italy and Spain.

Assay: immunoSEQ multiplex PCR; the TCRdb copy retains only in-frame clones and omits some. The sample has 73,000 or so clones; roughly four fifths are singletons. The V gene end was trimmed by 0 bases and the J gene end by 5 bases; junction bases not matched to a gene: 7. The germline gives CDR1 KGHSH, CDR2 LQKENI. This CDR3 spans 17 amino acids. The sample was peripheral blood. This clonotype was obtained from a woman aged 60-75 years with acute or convalescent COVID-19. The chain links TRBV18 to TRBJ2-3; 11 bases line up with TRBD2. The CDR3 is CASSPPTSGGPQDTQYF. CDR3 coding DNA: TGTGCCAGCTCACCACCAACTAGCGGGGGCCCTCAAGATACGCAGTATTTT.